The entry below describes one TCR beta chain. Its antigen remains undetermined. Base qualities are not recorded, but no much larger clone differs from it by a single base. Via the germline V gene, CDR1 is SGHAT and CDR2 FQNNGV. At the junction V is shortened by 5 bases and J by 8 bases, with 18 bases in between. Including the terminal cysteine and phenylalanine, the CDR3 comprises 14 residues. The read is trimmed to its CDR3 DNA, 42 bases read in frame from base 1. The library was built by means of the immunoSEQ multiplex PCR assay. As for the authors' bioinformatics: A statistical classification framework was developed to diagnose cytomegalovirus status using the catalog of TCR beta chain sequences. Imported from immuneACCESS, the table was reduced by TCRdb to in-frame sequences with V and J called. These copies leave out some clones; in studies compared against another copy, an unresolved V gene accounts for under half, and the cause of the remainder is not known. Clone size and V and J calls were adopted from that table, with D and trimming inferred from the DNA. For this sample there are roughly 250,000 clones; about 90% appear just once. Roughly 0.38% of the sample is in the top ten clones.

The donors belonged to the validation cohort of about 120 subjects, which was separate from the approximately 700-subject first cohort. This sample is part of a study of cytomegalovirus exposure and HLA in healthy donors (TCRdb year 2017). Concerning the study at large: The 666 repertoires of the first cohort and the roughly 110 validation repertoires were produced on the same platform, according to a later analysis. High-throughput TCR immunosequencing, statistical association of individual TCRs with disease status, and machine learning were combined to predict cytomegalovirus infection status. The study was designed to test whether signatures of past pathogen exposure could be identified by cataloging public T cell receptors. Along with the 666-subject first cohort, a separate validation cohort of over a hundred different subjects was used.

Study-wide findings and limitations: A later analysis had no HLA typing for the validation cohort, so co-occurrence there was scored across all 110 or so repertoires. Subsequent analysis determined that TCRs grouped into clusters in the first cohort also showed a tendency toward co-occurrence across the 90 to 150 validation repertoires, and 85% to 95% of cluster scores exceeded 0. According to the authors, the approach could potentially be generalized to other disease states and immunological phenotypes. In vitro tests confirmed that a few of the cytomegalovirus-associated TCR beta chains recognize cytomegalovirus antigens. In both the original and validation cohorts, the classifier was reported to diagnose cytomegalovirus status with high specificity and sensitivity. While some public TCRs were present in many individuals, most TCR sequences turned up only very rarely across donors. The study listed 150 to 200 TCR beta chains as associated with cytomegalovirus.

The TCR sequence derives from a woman aged 18-29 years in good health and CMV-seronegative. The sample was PBMCs. Recombination connected TRBV11-2 to TRBJ1-2, and perhaps TRBD1 as D gene, on 5 matching bases. In nucleotides, the sequence is TGTGCCAGCAGCCCAGGGAGGAGGGCGAGAGGCTACACCTTC. Protein translation: CASSPGRRARGYTF.